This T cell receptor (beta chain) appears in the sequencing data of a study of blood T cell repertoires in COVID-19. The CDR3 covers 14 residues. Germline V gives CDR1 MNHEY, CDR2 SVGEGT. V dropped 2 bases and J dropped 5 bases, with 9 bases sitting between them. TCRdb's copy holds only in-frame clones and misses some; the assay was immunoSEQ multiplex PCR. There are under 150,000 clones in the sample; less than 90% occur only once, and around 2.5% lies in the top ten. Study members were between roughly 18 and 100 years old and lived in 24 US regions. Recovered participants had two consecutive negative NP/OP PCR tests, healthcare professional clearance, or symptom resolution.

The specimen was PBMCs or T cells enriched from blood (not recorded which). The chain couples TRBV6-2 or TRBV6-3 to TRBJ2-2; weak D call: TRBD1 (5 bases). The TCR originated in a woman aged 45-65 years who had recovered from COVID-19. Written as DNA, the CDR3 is TGTGCCAGCAGTTACACCGACAGAACCGGGGAGCTGTTTTTT. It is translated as CASSYTDRTGELFF.